Presented here are 5 T cell receptor beta chains from one specimen sequenced in a study of blood T cell repertoires in COVID-19. The protocol was immunoSEQ multiplex PCR, while the TCRdb copy is restricted to in-frame clones and leaves out a portion. The repertoire consists of a few hundred thousand clones, with 85% to 90% occurring once and the leading ten covering about 0.91%. The sequencing sample was made of peripheral blood. The source of these receptors is a man between 18 and 35 years old with COVID-19, enrolled during active disease.

This clone was counted a single time. V and J are TRBV12-3 or TRBV12-4 and TRBJ1-2; D perhaps matches TRBD1 (5 bases). The V and J ends lost 4 bases and 4 bases respectively, with 7 bases between them. The CDR3 runs to 12 residues. CDR3 sequence reads: CASSSTVYGYTF. In DNA, the CDR3 is TGTGCCAGCAGTTCGACAGTCTATGGCTACACCTTC.

The V and J genes are TRBV19 and TRBJ1-2; D might be TRBD1 (6 bases). V was trimmed by 10 bases and J by 8 bases, leaving 23 bases between them. The CDR3 is 14 residues long. CDR1 and CDR2 from the germline V gene are LNHDA and SQIVND (reference sequence). In DNA, the CDR3 is TGTGCCATCCAAAATAGCCTGGACAGACGGGGCTACACCTTC. Residues: CAIQNSLDRRGYTF.

The chain carries TRBV5-6 and TRBJ1-6; D possibly corresponds to TRBD1 (5 bases). CDR3 length: 16 amino acids. Per germline, CDR1 SGHDT and CDR2 YYEEEE. The V and J ends lost 3 bases and 0 bases respectively, with 10 bases between them. This CDR3 is CASSSGGSSYNSPLHF. The CDR3 bases are TGTGCCAGCAGCTCGGGGGGGAGCTCCTATAATTCACCCCTCCACTTT.

Of note for this clone: Other DNA sequences in the same sample also yield this CDR3. This chain links TRBV18 with TRBJ2-3; D gene ambiguous. Germline V gene lookup returns CDR1 KGHSH and CDR2 LQKENI. The CDR3 has 13 amino acids. Trimming removed 6 bases from V and 2 bases from J, with 9 bases in between. The CDR3 coding sequence is TGTGCCAGCTCCCCCGGAGCCACAGATACGCAGTATTTT. Protein product: CASSPGATDTQYF.

V gene TRBV27 combines with J gene TRBJ2-7, with D maybe TRBD1 (6 bases). The CDR3 runs to 14 residues. Germline V gives CDR1 MNHEY, CDR2 SMNVEV (reference sequence). V lost 5 bases, J lost 3 bases, and 14 bases lay in between. The CDR3 sequence is CASSPTGHFYEQYF. DNA of the CDR3: TGTGCCAGCAGTCCAACGGGACATTTCTACGAGCAGTACTTC.